This record covers a single T cell receptor (beta chain). Antigen specificity is unknown. The data originate from a study of CD8 T cells in ankylosing spondylitis. Whole-study results and caveats: Peripheral blood samples showed relatively rare disease-linked clones, and these clones were CD8+. Seemingly distinctive of ankylosing spondylitis blood was a TCR beta motif formed by eight highly homologous variants. According to the report, clones linked to the disease were significantly enriched in matched synovial fluid samples taken from ankylosing spondylitis patients.

Between the trimmed V and J ends, which lost 3 bases and 11 bases, there was a span of 16 bases. There are 13 residues in the CDR3. Molecular-barcoded quantitative 5'-RACE produced these TCR beta libraries. TCRdb passed the 5' RACE reads through MiXCR, listing each CDR3 protein once. This table has some 340,000 distinct CDR3 sequences, approximately 14% appearing once. Sequenced sample: blood, either unsorted or a sorted T cell fraction (not recorded which). The chain links TRBV12-3 or TRBV12-4 to TRBJ1-1, with a tentative D call TRBD1 (5 bases). The receptor comes from a male donor with ankylosing spondylitis or in good health (not recorded which). CDR3 DNA: TGTGCCAGCAGTTTGGAGGGTCGGGGGTTGGCTTTCTTT. It yields the protein CASSLEGRGLAFF.